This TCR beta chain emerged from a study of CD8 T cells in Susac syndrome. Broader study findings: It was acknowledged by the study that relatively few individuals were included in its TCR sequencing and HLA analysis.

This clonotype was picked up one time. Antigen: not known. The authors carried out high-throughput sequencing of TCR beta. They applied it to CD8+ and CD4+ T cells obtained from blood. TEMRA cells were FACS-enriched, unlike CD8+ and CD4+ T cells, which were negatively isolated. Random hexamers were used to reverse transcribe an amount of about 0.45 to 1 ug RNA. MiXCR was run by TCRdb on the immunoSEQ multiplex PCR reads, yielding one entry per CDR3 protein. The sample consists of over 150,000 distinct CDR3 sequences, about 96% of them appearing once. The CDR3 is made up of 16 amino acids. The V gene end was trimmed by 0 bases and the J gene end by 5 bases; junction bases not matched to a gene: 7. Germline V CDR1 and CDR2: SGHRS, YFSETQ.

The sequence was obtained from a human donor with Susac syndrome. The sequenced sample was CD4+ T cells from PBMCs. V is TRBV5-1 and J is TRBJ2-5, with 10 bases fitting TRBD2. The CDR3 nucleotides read TGCGCCAGCAGCTTGGCCGGTAGCGGGAGGAGCGAGACCCAGTACTTC. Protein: CASSLAGSGRSETQYF.